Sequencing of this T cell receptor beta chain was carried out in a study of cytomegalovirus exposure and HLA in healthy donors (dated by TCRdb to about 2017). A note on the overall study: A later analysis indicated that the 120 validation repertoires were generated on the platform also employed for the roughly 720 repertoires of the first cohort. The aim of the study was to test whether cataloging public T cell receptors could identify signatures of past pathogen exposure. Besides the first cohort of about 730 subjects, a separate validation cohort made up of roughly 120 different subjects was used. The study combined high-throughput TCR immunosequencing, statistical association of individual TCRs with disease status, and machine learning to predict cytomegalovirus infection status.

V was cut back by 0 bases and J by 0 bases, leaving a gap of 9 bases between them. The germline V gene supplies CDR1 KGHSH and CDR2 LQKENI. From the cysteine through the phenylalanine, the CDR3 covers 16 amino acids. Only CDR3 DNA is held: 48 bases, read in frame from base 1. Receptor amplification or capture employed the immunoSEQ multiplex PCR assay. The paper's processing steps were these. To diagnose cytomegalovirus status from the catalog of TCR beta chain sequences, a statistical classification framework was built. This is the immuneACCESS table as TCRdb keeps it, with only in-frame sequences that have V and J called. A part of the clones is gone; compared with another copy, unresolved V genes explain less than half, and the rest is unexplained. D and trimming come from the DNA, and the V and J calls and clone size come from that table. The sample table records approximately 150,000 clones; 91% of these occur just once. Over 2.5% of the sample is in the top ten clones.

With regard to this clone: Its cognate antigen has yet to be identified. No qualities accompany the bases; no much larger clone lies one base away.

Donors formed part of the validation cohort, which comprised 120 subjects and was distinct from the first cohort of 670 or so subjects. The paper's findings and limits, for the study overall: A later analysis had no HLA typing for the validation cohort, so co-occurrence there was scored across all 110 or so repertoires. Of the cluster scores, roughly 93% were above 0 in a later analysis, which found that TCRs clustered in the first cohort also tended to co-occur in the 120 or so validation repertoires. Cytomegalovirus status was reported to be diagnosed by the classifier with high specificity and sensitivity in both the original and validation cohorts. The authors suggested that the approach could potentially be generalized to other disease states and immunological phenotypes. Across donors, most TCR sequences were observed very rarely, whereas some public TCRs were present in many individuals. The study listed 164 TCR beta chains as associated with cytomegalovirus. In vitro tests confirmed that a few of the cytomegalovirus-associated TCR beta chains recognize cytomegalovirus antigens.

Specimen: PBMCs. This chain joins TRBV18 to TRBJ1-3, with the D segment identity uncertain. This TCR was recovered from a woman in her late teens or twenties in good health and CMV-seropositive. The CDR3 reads CASSPPGGLSGNTIYF. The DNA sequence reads TGTGCCAGCTCACCACCGGGAGGTCTCTCTGGAAACACCATATATTTT.